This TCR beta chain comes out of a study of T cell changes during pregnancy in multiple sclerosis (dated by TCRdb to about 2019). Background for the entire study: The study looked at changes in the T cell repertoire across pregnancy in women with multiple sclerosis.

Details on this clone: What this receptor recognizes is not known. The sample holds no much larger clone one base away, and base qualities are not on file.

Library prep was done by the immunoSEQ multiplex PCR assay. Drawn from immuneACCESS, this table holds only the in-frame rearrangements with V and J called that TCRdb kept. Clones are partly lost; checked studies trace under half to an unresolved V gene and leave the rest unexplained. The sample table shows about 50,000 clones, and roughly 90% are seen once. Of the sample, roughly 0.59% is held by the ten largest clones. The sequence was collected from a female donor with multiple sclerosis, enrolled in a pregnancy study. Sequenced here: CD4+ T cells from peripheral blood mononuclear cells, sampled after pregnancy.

The DNA reads TGTGCCAGCAGCAGTACTAGCGGGAGGGGCAATGAGCAGTTCTTC. It encodes CASSSTSGRGNEQFF. Recombination connected TRBV7-6 to TRBJ2-1, and 13 junctional nucleotides match TRBD2. The CDR3 numbers 15 residues from cysteine through phenylalanine. The kept DNA is CDR3 alone, 45 bases in frame from the first base. According to the germline V gene, CDR1 reads SGHVS and CDR2 reads FNYEAQ. V lost 5 bases and J lost 6 bases, and the count of bases not matched to a germline gene is 4.